The entry below gives a single TCR beta chain sequence along with its context. The method was immunoSEQ multiplex PCR; TCRdb's version includes in-frame clones alone and lacks a portion of them. Of about 16,000 clones in the sample, approximately 77% were seen once. This record belongs to a study of OX40 agonist ivuxolimab in advanced cancers. The ends were cut back, 2 bases at V and 5 bases at J, with 14 bases in the middle. Germline V gives CDR1 SGHRS, CDR2 YFSETQ. This CDR3 has 14 residues. The chain is built from TRBV5-1 and TRBJ2-7; D not resolved. Sequenced material: CD4+ or CD8+ T cells sorted from blood, taken in a trial of the OX40 agonist ivuxolimab. The sequence was obtained from an adult with an advanced solid tumor such as melanoma, head and neck, liver or kidney cancer. The chain's CDR3 is CASSFLPPGDEQYF. DNA for the CDR3: TGCGCCAGCAGCTTTTTACCGCCCGGAGACGAGCAGTACTTC.